The 11 T cell receptor beta chains reported below all come from one sample, sequenced in a study of shared clonotypes between healthy human individuals. The repertoire was sequenced with immunoSEQ multiplex PCR; TCRdb's copy has only in-frame clones and lacks some. The data show 2 million to 2.5 million clones, 85% to 95% seen once. The sequenced sample was naive CD4+ T cells from PBMCs. As to subset: CD45RA+ positively selected. Source of these receptors: a young man in good health. Some clones in this sample may be carry-over from other donors' samples.

The V and J genes are TRBV10-3 and TRBJ2-7; TRBD2 matches 9 bases. Trimming cost V 4 bases and J 3 bases; bases outside gene matches: 7. In germline, CDR1 is ENHRY, CDR2 SYGVKD. The CDR3 consists of 15 residues. The CDR3 DNA is TGTGCCATCAGTGCCTCTAGCGGGATGGTCTACGAGCAGTACTTC. Translated: CAISASSGMVYEQYF.

On this clone: Within the sample, other DNA sequences also encode this same CDR3. The CDR3 nucleotides read TGCAGCGTTGGGGGGCGAATGAACACTGAAGCTTTCTTT. It specifies CSVGGRMNTEAFF. The J gene is TRBJ1-1, the V gene TRBV29-1, with D possibly being TRBD1 (6 bases). The germline V gene has CDR1 SQVTM and CDR2 ANQGSEA. Deletions cut 4 bases from V and 0 bases from J, with 9 bases between. The CDR3 has 13 residues.

The V and J genes are TRBV30 and TRBJ1-2, with no clear D. The CDR3 totals 12 residues. Trimming took 2 bases from V and 4 from J, leaving 8 bases between them. Per the germline V gene, CDR1 is GTSNPN and CDR2 is SVGIG (reference sequence). CDR3 residues: CAWSPGVYGYTF. Here the CDR3 DNA reads TGTGCCTGGAGTCCGGGCGTCTATGGCTACACCTTC. The complete variable domain, with remaining parts taken from reference TRBV30 and TRBJ1-2, reads SQTIHQWPATLVQPVGSPLSLECTVEGTSNPNLYWYRQAAGRGLQLLFYSVGIGQISSEVPQNLSASRPQDRQFILSSKKLLLSDSGFYLCAWSPGVYGYTFGSGTRLTVV.

The rearrangement links TRBV7-2 to TRBJ2-1; 7 bases are shared with TRBD2. Losses at the gene ends were 5 bases for V and 1 base for J; bases not matched to a gene: 8. Germline assignment: CDR1 SGHTA and CDR2 FQGNSA. There are 16 residues in the CDR3. The CDR3 loop reads CASSRSGGSSYNEQFF. The CDR3 coding sequence is TGTGCCAGCAGCCGTTCGGGCGGGAGTTCCTACAATGAGCAGTTCTTC.

The chain links TRBV4-2 to TRBJ2-7; perhaps D is TRBD1 or TRBD2 (6 bases each). V was pared by 4 bases and J by 7 bases, with 8 bases between. Germline assignment: CDR1 LGHNA and CDR2 YNFKEQ. The CDR3 contains 11 residues. The CDR3 sequence is CASSRRGEQYF. The DNA of the CDR3 is TGTGCCAGCAGCCGGAGGGGGGAGCAGTACTTC.

This clone was recorded once. The CDR3 DNA is TGTGCCAGCAGCCTGAGTGTGACAGCAACTAACTATGGCTACACCTTC. Protein product: CASSLSVTATNYGYTF. V is TRBV7-2 and J is TRBJ1-2, with D perhaps TRBD1 (5 bases). The CDR3 consists of 16 residues. The V end lost 5 bases, the J end lost 0 bases, and 16 bases lay between the germline ends. Germline assignment: CDR1 SGHTA and CDR2 FQGNSA.

The chain combines TRBV9 with TRBJ2-3; TRBD2 matches at 8 bases. The germline CDR1 and CDR2 sequences are SGDLS and YYNGEE. With V trimmed by 4 bases and J by 3 bases, 4 bases remained unmatched. The CDR3 consists of 14 residues. CDR3 amino acids: CASSKRERTDTQYF. The CDR3 coding sequence is TGTGCCAGCAGCAAGCGGGAGAGGACAGATACGCAGTATTTT. Using reference TRBV9 and TRBJ2-3 for the parts outside the CDR3, the full variable domain is DSGVTQTPKHLITATGQRVTLRCSPRSGDLSVYWYQQSLDQGLQFLIQYYNGEERAKGNILERFSAQQFPDLHSELNLSSLELGDSALYFCASSKRERTDTQYFGPGTRLTVL.

The chain's CDR3 is CASSSGLAGTYEQYF. DNA for the CDR3: TGTGCCAGCAGTTCCGGACTAGCGGGAACGTACGAGCAGTACTTC. The V call is TRBV2, the J call TRBJ2-7; 12 bases are a match to TRBD2. V lost 5 bases to trimming and J lost 4 bases; unmatched junction nucleotides: 6. CDR1 is SNHLY and CDR2 is FYNNEI in the germline V gene. The CDR3 has 15 residues.

The CDR3 sequence: CASSPNQGALGETQYF. CDR3 bases: TGTGCCAGCTCACCCAACCAGGGGGCGCTAGGGGAGACCCAGTACTTC. This chain connects TRBV18 to TRBJ2-5; 8 bases align to TRBD1. V lost 3 bases to trimming and J lost 5 bases; unmatched junction nucleotides: 11. The CDR3 runs 16 residues. Germline values: CDR1 KGHSH, CDR2 LQKENI.

The J gene is TRBJ1-1, the V gene TRBV28; D remains ambiguous. The CDR3 is made up of 14 amino acids. The V end lost 2 bases, the J end lost 0 bases, and 7 bases lay between the germline ends. Germline CDR1 reads MDHEN; CDR2 reads SYDVKM. The CDR3 DNA reads TGTGCCAGCAGTTTAAGTTATGTGAACACTGAAGCTTTCTTT. Its translation is CASSLSYVNTEAFF.

The chain links TRBV20-1 to TRBJ1-1; D is unresolved. CDR3 length: 11 amino acids. Between the trimmed V and J ends, which lost 1 base and 6 bases, there was a span of 6 bases. CDR1 and CDR2 (germline): DFQATT, SNEGSKA (reference sequence). The CDR3 protein is CSARVRSEAFF. As DNA, the CDR3 is TGCAGTGCTAGAGTGCGGTCTGAAGCTTTCTTT.